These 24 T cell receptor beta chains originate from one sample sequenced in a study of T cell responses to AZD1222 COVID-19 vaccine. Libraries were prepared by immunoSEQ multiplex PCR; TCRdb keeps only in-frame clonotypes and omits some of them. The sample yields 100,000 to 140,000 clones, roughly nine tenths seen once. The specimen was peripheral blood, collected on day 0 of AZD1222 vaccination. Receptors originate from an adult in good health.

CDR3 nucleotides: TGTGCCACCAGCAGAGATCGACGGGAGCACTCCTACAATGAGCAGTTCTTC. Its protein product is CATSRDRREHSYNEQFF. V gene TRBV15 combines with J gene TRBJ2-1, with D maybe TRBD2 (6 bases). Trimming stripped 0 bases from V and 0 bases from J, with 12 bases between. This CDR3 region has 17 residues. Germline CDR1 reads LNHNV; CDR2 reads YYDKDF (reference sequence).

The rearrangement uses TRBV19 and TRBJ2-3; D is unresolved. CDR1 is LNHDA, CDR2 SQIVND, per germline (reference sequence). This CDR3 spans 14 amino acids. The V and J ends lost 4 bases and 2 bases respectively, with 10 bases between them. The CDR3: CASSRDPITDTQYF. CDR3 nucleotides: TGTGCCAGTAGTAGAGACCCTATCACAGATACGCAGTATTTT.

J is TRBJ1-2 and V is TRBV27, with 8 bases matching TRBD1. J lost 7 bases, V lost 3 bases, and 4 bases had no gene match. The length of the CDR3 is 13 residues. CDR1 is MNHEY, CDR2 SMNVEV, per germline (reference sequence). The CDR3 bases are TGTGCCAGCAGTTTTAACAGGGGGTCTGGCTACACCTTC. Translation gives CASSFNRGSGYTF.

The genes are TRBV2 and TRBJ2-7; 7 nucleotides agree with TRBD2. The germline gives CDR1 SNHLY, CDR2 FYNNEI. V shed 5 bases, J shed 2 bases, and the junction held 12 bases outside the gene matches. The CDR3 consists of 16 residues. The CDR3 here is CASSPQGEGTPYEQYF. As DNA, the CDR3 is TGTGCCAGCAGTCCTCAAGGGGAGGGGACCCCCTACGAGCAGTACTTC.

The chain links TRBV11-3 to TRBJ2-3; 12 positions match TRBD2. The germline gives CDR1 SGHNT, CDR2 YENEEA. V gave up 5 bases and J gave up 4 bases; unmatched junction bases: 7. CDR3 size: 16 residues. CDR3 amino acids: CASSIRLAGAADTQYF. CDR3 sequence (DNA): TGTGCCAGCAGCATTAGACTAGCGGGAGCGGCAGATACGCAGTATTTT.

CDR3 amino acids: CASSKNKGTQYF. The CDR3 DNA follows: TGTGCCAGCAGCAAAAACAAGGGGACCCAGTACTTC. This chain connects TRBV3-1 (or the pseudogene TRBV3-2) to TRBJ2-5; D call uncertain. Germline lookup yields CDR1 LGHDT and CDR2 YNNKEL (reference sequence). The V end lost 5 bases, the J end lost 7 bases, and 11 bases lay between the germline ends. The CDR3 extends over 12 amino acids.

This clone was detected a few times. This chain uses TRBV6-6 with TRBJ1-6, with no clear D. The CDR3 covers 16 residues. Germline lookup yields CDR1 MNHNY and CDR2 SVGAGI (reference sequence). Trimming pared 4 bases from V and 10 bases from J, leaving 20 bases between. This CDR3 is CASSSQPLSLGSPLHF. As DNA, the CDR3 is TGTGCCAGCAGTTCCCAACCTCTAAGTCTTGGGTCACCCCTCCACTTT.

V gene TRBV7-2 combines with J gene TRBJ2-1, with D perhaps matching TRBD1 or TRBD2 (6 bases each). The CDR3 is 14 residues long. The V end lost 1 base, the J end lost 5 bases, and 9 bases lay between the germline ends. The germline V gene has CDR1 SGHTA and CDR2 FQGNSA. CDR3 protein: CASSLDRGHNEQFF. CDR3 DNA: TGTGCCAGCAGCTTAGATCGGGGGCACAATGAGCAGTTCTTC.

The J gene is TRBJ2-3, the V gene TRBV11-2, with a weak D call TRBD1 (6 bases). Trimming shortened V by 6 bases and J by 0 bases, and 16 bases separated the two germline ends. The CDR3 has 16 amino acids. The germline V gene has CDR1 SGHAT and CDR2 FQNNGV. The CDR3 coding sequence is TGTGCCAGCAGTCCCCGACGAAGGGGGAGCACAGATACGCAGTATTTT. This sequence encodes CASSPRRRGSTDTQYF.

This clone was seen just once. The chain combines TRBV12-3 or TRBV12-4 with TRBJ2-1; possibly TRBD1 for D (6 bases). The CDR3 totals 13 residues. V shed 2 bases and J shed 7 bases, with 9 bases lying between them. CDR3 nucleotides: TGTGCCAGCAGTTTACGAGGGGGAAATGAGCAGTTCTTC. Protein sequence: CASSLRGGNEQFF.

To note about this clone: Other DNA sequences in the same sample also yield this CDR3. The CDR3 here is CASSQDRGLAGFNEQFF. CDR3 coding DNA: TGTGCCAGCAGCCAAGATAGAGGACTAGCGGGATTCAATGAGCAGTTCTTC. The rearrangement joins TRBV14 to TRBJ2-1; the match to TRBD2 covers 12 bases. Germline values: CDR1 SGHDN, CDR2 FVKESK. CDR3 length equals 17 residues. Trimming cost V 0 bases and J 6 bases; bases outside gene matches: 6.

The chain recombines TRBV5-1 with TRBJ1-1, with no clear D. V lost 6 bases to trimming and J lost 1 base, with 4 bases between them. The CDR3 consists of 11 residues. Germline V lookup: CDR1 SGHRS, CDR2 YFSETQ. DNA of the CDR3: TGCGCCAGCAAAGAGAACACTGAAGCTTTCTTT. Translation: CASKENTEAFF.

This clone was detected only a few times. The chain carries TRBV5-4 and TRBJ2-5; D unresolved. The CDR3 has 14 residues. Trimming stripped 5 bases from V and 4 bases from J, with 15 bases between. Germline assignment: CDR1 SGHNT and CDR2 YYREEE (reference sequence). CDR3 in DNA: TGTGCCAGCAGAGGTTGGGGTGGGCGAGAGACCCAGTACTTC. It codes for CASRGWGGRETQYF.

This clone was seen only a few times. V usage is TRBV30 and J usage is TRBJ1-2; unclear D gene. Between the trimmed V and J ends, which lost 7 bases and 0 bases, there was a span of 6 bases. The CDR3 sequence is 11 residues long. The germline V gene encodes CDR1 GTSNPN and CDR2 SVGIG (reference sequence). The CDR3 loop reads CASGANYGYTF. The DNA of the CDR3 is TGTGCCTCTGGGGCTAACTATGGCTACACCTTC.

CDR3 in DNA: TGTGCCAGCAGCGTAGGGGACAGGACTTACGAGCAGTACTTC. It codes for CASSVGDRTYEQYF. The chain has TRBV9 and TRBJ2-7, with 8 positions matching TRBD1. This CDR3 contains 14 residues. The trim removed 0 bases at V and 4 bases at J, leaving 3 bases unmatched. Germline CDR1 is SGDLS and CDR2 is YYNGEE.

The CDR3 DNA reads as TGTGCCACCAGTGATTGGCAGGGGGACTCTGGGGCCAACGTCCTGACTTTC. Amino acids: CATSDWQGDSGANVLTF. The V gene is TRBV24-1, the J gene TRBJ2-6; 7 nucleotides agree with TRBD1. Germline V gene data show CDR1 as KGHDR and CDR2 as SFDVKD. Unmatched junction bases numbered 3, after V lost 2 bases and J lost 0 bases. The CDR3 is 17 residues long.

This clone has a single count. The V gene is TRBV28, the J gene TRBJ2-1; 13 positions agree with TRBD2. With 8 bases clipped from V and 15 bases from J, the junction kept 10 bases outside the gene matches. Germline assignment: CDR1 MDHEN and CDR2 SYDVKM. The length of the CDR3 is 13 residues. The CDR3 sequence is CASGVLTSGGTFF. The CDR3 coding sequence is TGTGCCAGCGGAGTTCTGACTAGCGGGGGGACGTTCTTC.

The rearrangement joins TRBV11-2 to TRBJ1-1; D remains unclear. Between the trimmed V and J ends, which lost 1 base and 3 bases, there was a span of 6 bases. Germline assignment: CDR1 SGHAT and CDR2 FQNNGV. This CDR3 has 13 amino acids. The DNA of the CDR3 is TGTGCCAGCAGCTTAGTAGGGTACACTGAAGCTTTCTTT. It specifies CASSLVGYTEAFF.

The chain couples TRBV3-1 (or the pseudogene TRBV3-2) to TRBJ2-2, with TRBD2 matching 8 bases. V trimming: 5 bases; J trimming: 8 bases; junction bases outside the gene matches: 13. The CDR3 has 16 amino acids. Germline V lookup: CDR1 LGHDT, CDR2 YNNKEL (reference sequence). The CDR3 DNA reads TGTGCCAGCAGCGGGACTAGGAGGGTTGAAGATGGGGAGCTGTTTTTT. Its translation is CASSGTRRVEDGELFF.

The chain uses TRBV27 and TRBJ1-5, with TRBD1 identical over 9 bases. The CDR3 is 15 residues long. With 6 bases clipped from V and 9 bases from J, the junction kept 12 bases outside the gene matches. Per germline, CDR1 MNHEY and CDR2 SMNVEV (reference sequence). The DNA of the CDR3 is TGTGCCAGCAGATCCCTACAGGGGGCGGCCCCGCCCCAGCATTTT. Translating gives CASRSLQGAAPPQHF.

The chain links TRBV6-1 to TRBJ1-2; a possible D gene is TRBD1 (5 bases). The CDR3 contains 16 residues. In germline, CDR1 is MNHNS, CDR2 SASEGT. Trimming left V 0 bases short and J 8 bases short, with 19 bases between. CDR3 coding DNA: TGTGCCAGCAGTGAAGCTCGGGGCCGATCCTTGCGGGGCTACACCTTC. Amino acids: CASSEARGRSLRGYTF.

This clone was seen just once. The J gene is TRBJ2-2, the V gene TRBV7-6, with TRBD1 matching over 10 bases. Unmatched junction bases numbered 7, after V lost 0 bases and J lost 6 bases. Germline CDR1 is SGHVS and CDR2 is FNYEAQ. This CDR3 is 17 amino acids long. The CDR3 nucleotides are TGTGCCAGCAGCTTAGCGGGGACAGGGGTCGTCGCCGGGGAGCTGTTTTTT. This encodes CASSLAGTGVVAGELFF.

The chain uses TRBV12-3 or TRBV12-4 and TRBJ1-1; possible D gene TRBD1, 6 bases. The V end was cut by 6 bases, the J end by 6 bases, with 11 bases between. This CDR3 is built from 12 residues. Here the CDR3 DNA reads TGTGCCAGCAGACCACAGGGCTCTGAAGCTTTCTTT. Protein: CASRPQGSEAFF.

Here the CDR3 DNA reads TGCGCCAGCAGCCAAGATTGGGGCAGGGGCTCCTACGAGCAGTACTTC. This gives the protein CASSQDWGRGSYEQYF. The J gene is TRBJ2-7, the V gene TRBV4-3, with D perhaps matching TRBD1 (6 bases). The CDR3 has 16 amino acids. Germline lookup yields CDR1 LGHNA and CDR2 YSLEER. Trimming took 0 bases from V and 0 from J, leaving 12 bases between them.